The source of this T cell receptor (beta chain) is a study of shared clonotypes between healthy human individuals. To note about this clone: Its antigen remains unknown. The sample contains more than one DNA sequence encoding this CDR3.

Genomic DNA belonging to each subset was distributed in equal measure over several immunoSEQ plates. This table comes from immunoSEQ multiplex PCR, and its TCRdb copy is limited to in-frame clones, with some not included. The table records roughly 320,000 clones, roughly 91% of them present only once. V lost 1 base, J lost 3 bases, and 8 bases stayed unmatched. Germline CDR1 reads MDHEN; CDR2 reads SYDVKM. The CDR3 is made up of 17 amino acids. Study-level findings and limits: Among donors, the sharing of clonotypes was expected to be influenced by sequencing depth.

The receptor was isolated from a man between 18 and 29 years old in good health. The V gene is TRBV28, the J gene TRBJ2-1; 8 nucleotides match TRBD1. The sequenced sample consisted of memory CD8+ T cells sorted from blood. Indicated subset: CD45RO+ cells pooled with CCR7-negative TemRA cells. This chain's CDR3 is CASSLSLSGGSYNEQFF. The CDR3 nucleotides read TGTGCCAGCAGTTTATCCCTCTCAGGGGGCAGCTACAATGAGCAGTTCTTC. Combining the CDR3 with reference TRBV28 and TRBJ2-1 gives the whole variable domain DVKVTQSSRYLVKRTGEKVFLECVQDMDHENMFWYRQDPGLGLRLIYFSYDVKMKEKGDIPEGYSVSREKKERFSLILESASTNQTSMYLCASSLSLSGGSYNEQFFGPGTRLTVL.